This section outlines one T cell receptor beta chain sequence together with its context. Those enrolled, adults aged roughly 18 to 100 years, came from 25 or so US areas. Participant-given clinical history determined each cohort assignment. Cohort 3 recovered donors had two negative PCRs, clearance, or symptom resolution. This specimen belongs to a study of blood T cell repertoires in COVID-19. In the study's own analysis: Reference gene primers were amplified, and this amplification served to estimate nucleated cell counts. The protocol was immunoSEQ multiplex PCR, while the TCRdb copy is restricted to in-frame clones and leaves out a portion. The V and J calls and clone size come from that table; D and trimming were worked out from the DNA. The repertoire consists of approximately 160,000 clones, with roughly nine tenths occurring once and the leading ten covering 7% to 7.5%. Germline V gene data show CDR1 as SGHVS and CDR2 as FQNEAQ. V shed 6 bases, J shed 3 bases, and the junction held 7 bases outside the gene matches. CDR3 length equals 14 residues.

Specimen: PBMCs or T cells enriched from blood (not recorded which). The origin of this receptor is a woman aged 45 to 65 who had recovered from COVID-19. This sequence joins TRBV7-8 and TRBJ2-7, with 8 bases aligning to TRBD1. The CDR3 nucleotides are TGTGCCAGCAGTCCAAACAGGGGGTACTACGAGCAGTACTTC. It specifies CASSPNRGYYEQYF.